The next 28 T cell receptor beta chains were all read from a single sample in a study of blood T cell repertoires in COVID-19. The data were produced by immunoSEQ multiplex PCR, yet TCRdb's version contains in-frame clones alone and is incomplete. Among about 150,000 clones listed, 85% to 90% were seen once. Input material: peripheral blood. Receptors were obtained from a man aged 18 to 30 with COVID-19, enrolled during active disease.

This chain joins TRBV5-1 and TRBJ2-1; 10 bases are a match to TRBD2. The junction had 0 bases not matched to a gene; V was cut back by 5 bases and J by 7 bases. Per the germline V gene, CDR1 is SGHRS and CDR2 is YFSETQ. The CDR3 length is 12 residues. The CDR3 reads CASRLAGNEQFF. In nucleotides, the CDR3 is TGCGCCAGCAGACTAGCGGGAAATGAGCAGTTCTTC.

This clone was seen only a few times. The chain is built from TRBV7-2 and TRBJ2-1, with D possibly TRBD2 on 5 matching bases. Trimming took off 5 bases at V and 4 bases at J, with 6 bases between the two ends. CDR1 and CDR2 from the germline V gene are SGHTA and FQGNSA. This CDR3 has 12 amino acids. The CDR3 region has the DNA TGTGCCAGCAGCCCGGGATACAATGAGCAGTTCTTC. Protein product: CASSPGYNEQFF.

The chain has TRBV7-2 and TRBJ2-2; tentative D call: TRBD1 (5 bases). The CDR3 is made up of 18 amino acids. Germline V gene data show CDR1 as SGHTA and CDR2 as FQGNSA. V gave up 0 bases and J gave up 4 bases, with 18 bases separating them. CDR3: CASSLAVGFTGLTGELFF. DNA for the CDR3: TGTGCCAGCAGCTTAGCCGTCGGTTTCACAGGCCTCACCGGGGAGCTGTTTTTT.

This clone was counted a single time. The chain uses TRBV19 and TRBJ2-3, with 14 positions matching TRBD2. Germline V gene data show CDR1 as LNHDA and CDR2 as SQIVND (reference sequence). Trimming took 4 bases from V and 3 from J; bases not matched to a gene: 3. The CDR3 is 16 amino acids. The CDR3 loop reads CASSTGLAGVTDTQYF. DNA of the CDR3: TGTGCCAGTAGTACGGGACTAGCGGGAGTAACAGATACGCAGTATTTT. Combining the CDR3 with reference TRBV19 and TRBJ2-3 gives the whole variable domain DGGITQSPKYLFRKEGQNVTLSCEQNLNHDAMYWYRQDPGQGLRLIYYSQIVNDFQKGDIAEGYSVSREKKESFPLTVTSAQKNPTAFYLCASSTGLAGVTDTQYFGPGTRLTVL.

This clone came up once. V is TRBV6-2 or TRBV6-3 and J is TRBJ2-7; the D gene is possibly TRBD2 (5 bases). The CDR3 has 14 residues. V shed 2 bases and J shed 0 bases, with 8 bases lying between them. CDR1 is MNHEY, CDR2 SVGEGT, per germline. The CDR3, as DNA: TGTGCCAGCAGTTACGCGGACTTCTCCTACGAGCAGTACTTC. Amino acid sequence: CASSYADFSYEQYF.

The chain has TRBV6-1 and TRBJ2-1; 13 bases fit TRBD2. V shed 2 bases and J 8 bases; nucleotides not matched to a gene: 6. The germline V gene encodes CDR1 MNHNS and CDR2 SASEGT. The length of the CDR3 is 16 residues. The CDR3 sequence: CASSELMTSGGYEQFF. CDR3 bases: TGTGCCAGCAGTGAATTGATGACTAGCGGGGGGTATGAGCAGTTCTTC.

The chain recombines TRBV7-8 with TRBJ2-7; possibly TRBD1 for D (5 bases). Germline-derived CDR1 and CDR2 are SGHVS and FQNEAQ. V was clipped by 3 bases and J by 2 bases, with 11 bases between them. The CDR3 has 14 amino acids. In nucleotides, the CDR3 is TGTGCCAGCAGCTTGGGGCAGGATCCCTACGAGCAGTACTTC. It codes for CASSLGQDPYEQYF.

The V call is TRBV6-5, the J call TRBJ2-5; the match to TRBD1 covers 7 bases. This CDR3 is 15 amino acids long. V dropped 8 bases and J dropped 0; count of bases not matched to a gene: 9. CDR1 and CDR2 (germline): MNHEY, SVGAGI. The CDR3 here is CASRPGQRYQETQYF. The CDR3 nucleotides are TGTGCCAGCCGCCCGGGACAGCGTTACCAAGAGACCCAGTACTTC.

V gene TRBV11-2 combines with J gene TRBJ2-7, with a weak D call TRBD1 (6 bases). Per the germline V gene, CDR1 is SGHAT and CDR2 is FQNNGV. The CDR3 length is 16 residues. Trimming stripped 5 bases from V and 0 bases from J, with 17 bases between. The CDR3 coding sequence is TGTGCCAGCAGCCACACCCTGAGGGGGATCTCCTACGAGCAGTACTTC. Translated: CASSHTLRGISYEQYF.

The chain carries TRBV4-3 and TRBJ1-4; D possibly corresponds to TRBD1 (5 bases). Trimming cost V 0 bases and J 9 bases, with 23 bases left between them. The CDR3 runs to 18 residues. From germline, CDR1 is LGHNA and CDR2 YSLEER. The CDR3 here is CASSQDGAGAVGRKKLFF. The CDR3 region has the DNA TGCGCCAGCAGCCAAGATGGGGCCGGGGCCGTGGGGAGGAAAAAACTGTTTTTT.

The chain combines TRBV6-5 with TRBJ2-7; D remains ambiguous. The length of the CDR3 is 14 residues. The germline gives CDR1 MNHEY, CDR2 SVGAGI. The ends were cut back, 10 bases at V and 2 bases at J, with 18 bases in the middle. This chain's CDR3 is CATKKEILAYEQYF. The CDR3 nucleotides are TGTGCCACCAAAAAGGAGATCCTAGCCTACGAGCAGTACTTC.

The chain links TRBV13 to TRBJ2-1, with D possibly being TRBD1 (6 bases). V lost 0 bases and J 4 bases, leaving 7 bases between the germline ends. The CDR3 totals 14 residues. Germline V gives CDR1 PRHDT, CDR2 FYEKMQ (reference sequence). DNA of the CDR3: TGTGCCAGCAGCTTAGGAACAGGGTACAATGAGCAGTTCTTC. This codes for CASSLGTGYNEQFF. Supplemented by reference TRBV13 and TRBJ2-1, the full variable domain reads AAGVIQSPRHLIKEKRETATLKCYPIPRHDTVYWYQQGPGQDPQFLISFYEKMQSDKGSIPDRFSAQQFSDYHSELNMSSLELGDSALYFCASSLGTGYNEQFFGPGTRLTVL.

V gene TRBV30 combines with J gene TRBJ1-3, with D possibly matching TRBD1 (6 bases). The CDR3 is 14 residues long. The V and J ends lost 5 bases and 0 bases respectively, with 11 bases between them. Germline CDR1 GTSNPN, CDR2 SVGIG (reference sequence). The CDR3 spells CAWEQGNSGNTIYF. CDR3 nucleotides: TGTGCCTGGGAGCAGGGGAACTCTGGAAACACCATATATTTT. Supplemented by reference TRBV30 and TRBJ1-3, the full variable domain reads SQTIHQWPATLVQPVGSPLSLECTVEGTSNPNLYWYRQAAGRGLQLLFYSVGIGQISSEVPQNLSASRPQDRQFILSSKKLLLSDSGFYLCAWEQGNSGNTIYFGEGSWLTVV.

This chain links TRBV28 with TRBJ1-5; D remains unclear. Per germline, CDR1 MDHEN and CDR2 SYDVKM. The CDR3 runs 18 residues. The V and J ends lost 2 bases and 3 bases respectively, with 20 bases between them. CDR3 nucleotides: TGTGCCAGCAGTTTAATCACCGGTCTTTTCAGGAACAATCAGCCCCAGCATTTT. Its translation is CASSLITGLFRNNQPQHF. The complete variable domain, with remaining parts taken from reference TRBV28 and TRBJ1-5, reads DVKVTQSSRYLVKRTGEKVFLECVQDMDHENMFWYRQDPGLGLRLIYFSYDVKMKEKGDIPEGYSVSREKKERFSLILESASTNQTSMYLCASSLITGLFRNNQPQHFGDGTRLSIL.

This clone was detected a few times. The chain couples TRBV12-3 or TRBV12-4 to TRBJ2-7; no reliable D call. Between the trimmed V and J ends, which lost 6 bases and 0 bases, there was a span of 6 bases. The CDR3 has 12 amino acids. Here the CDR3 DNA reads TGTGCCAGCAGCCGAGGCTCCTACGAGCAGTACTTC. Translated, it gives CASSRGSYEQYF.

The J gene is TRBJ2-7, the V gene TRBV27; 7 nucleotides match TRBD1. Germline CDR1 MNHEY, CDR2 SMNVEV (reference sequence). V trimming: 3 bases; J trimming: 6 bases; junction bases outside the gene matches: 5. The CDR3 has 13 residues. DNA of the CDR3: TGTGCCAGCAGTTTCCAGTACAGGGGCGAGCAGTACTTC. This codes for CASSFQYRGEQYF.

V gene TRBV18 combines with J gene TRBJ1-1; perhaps TRBD1 as D (5 bases). The CDR3 runs 15 residues. With 3 bases removed from V and 1 base from J, the gap between germline ends came to 12 bases. Per the germline V gene, CDR1 is KGHSH and CDR2 is LQKENI. CDR3 in DNA: TGTGCCAGCTCACCGGCCGGGACTGAGAACACTGAAGCTTTCTTT. This translates into CASSPAGTENTEAFF.

This sequence joins TRBV28 and TRBJ2-2, with D perhaps matching TRBD1 (6 bases). Looked up from germline, CDR1 is MDHEN and CDR2 is SYDVKM. V gave up 4 bases and J gave up 3 bases, with 18 bases separating them. This CDR3 has 17 residues. The chain's CDR3 is CASSSALMDSHTGELFF. The CDR3 coding sequence is TGTGCCAGCAGTTCCGCCTTAATGGACAGTCACACCGGGGAGCTGTTTTTT.

The chain combines TRBV28 with TRBJ1-5; D uncertain. The CDR3 sequence is 14 residues long. Looked up from germline, CDR1 is MDHEN and CDR2 is SYDVKM. V lost 6 bases to trimming and J lost 6 bases, with 15 bases between them. CDR3 sequence: CASSIYSGSQPQHF. CDR3 in DNA: TGTGCCAGCAGCATATACTCGGGGAGTCAGCCCCAGCATTTT.

There are many counts of this clone. V usage is TRBV6-5 and J usage is TRBJ1-1; D perhaps matches TRBD1 (6 bases). Germline CDR1 MNHEY, CDR2 SVGAGI. V was shortened by 4 bases and J by 6 bases, with 12 bases between the two germline ends. This CDR3 is 13 amino acids long. The CDR3 DNA is TGTGCCAGCAGTTCAGGACAGTACGCTGAAGCTTTCTTT. Amino acids: CASSSGQYAEAFF.

V is TRBV27 and J is TRBJ1-5; 7 bases align to TRBD1. V shed 2 bases and J 7 bases; nucleotides not matched to a gene: 11. The germline V gene has CDR1 MNHEY and CDR2 SMNVEV (reference sequence). CDR3 length: 16 residues. The CDR3 loop is CASSLRYRGTQQPQHF. DNA of the CDR3: TGTGCCAGCAGTTTAAGGTACAGGGGAACACAGCAGCCCCAGCATTTT.

V gene TRBV27 combines with J gene TRBJ1-1; D call uncertain. The CDR3 is 14 residues long. Trimming cost V 7 bases and J 11 bases, with 23 bases left between them. CDR1 MNHEY and CDR2 SMNVEV come from the germline V gene (reference sequence). The chain's CDR3 is CASNTIGGSGSAFF. The CDR3 nucleotides are TGTGCCAGCAACACCATTGGTGGGTCGGGGTCGGCTTTCTTT.

The chain employs TRBV4-1 and TRBJ2-3, with 10 bases aligning to TRBD2. The J segment lost 0 bases and the V segment lost 0 bases, leaving 6 bases of the junction unmatched. Germline V CDR1 and CDR2: MGHRA, YSYEKL. The CDR3 sequence is 18 residues long. As DNA, the CDR3 is TGCGCCAGCAGCCAAGACTGGACTAGCGGAAGGAGCACAGATACGCAGTATTTT. Translation gives CASSQDWTSGRSTDTQYF.

There are a few counts of this clone. The chain is built from TRBV27 and TRBJ1-5, with TRBD1 matching over 8 bases. The germline V gene encodes CDR1 MNHEY and CDR2 SMNVEV (reference sequence). CDR3 length equals 16 residues. The V and J ends lost 5 bases and 7 bases, in that order; junction bases with no gene match: 13. DNA of the CDR3: TGTGCCAGCAGTGCTGGGACAGGTGGTTGGGGCCAGCCCCAGCATTTT. As protein: CASSAGTGGWGQPQHF.

The J gene is TRBJ1-6, the V gene TRBV7-6; 9 bases are shared with TRBD1. The germline CDR1 and CDR2 sequences are SGHVS and FNYEAQ. The CDR3 extends over 12 amino acids. V lost 3 bases to trimming and J lost 16 bases; unmatched junction nucleotides: 4. The DNA for the CDR3 is TGTGCCAGCAGCTTTGAGGGACAGGGTCTCCACTTT. Translating it yields CASSFEGQGLHF.

The rearrangement joins TRBV5-1 to TRBJ1-1; no definite D call. V was clipped by 1 base and J by 12 bases, with 16 bases between them. This CDR3 has 13 residues. Germline-derived CDR1 and CDR2 are SGHRS and YFSETQ. The CDR3 DNA follows: TGCGCCAGCAGCTTGCCCGACGGGATATCGACTTTCTTT. Amino acid sequence: CASSLPDGISTFF.

The chain couples TRBV10-3 to TRBJ2-7, with a weak D call TRBD1 (6 bases). With 3 bases removed from V and 4 bases from J, the gap between germline ends came to 7 bases. The CDR3 covers 12 residues. The V gene's germline CDR1 is ENHRY and CDR2 SYGVKD. The CDR3 region has the DNA TGTGCCATCAGTGATCAGGGGTACGAGCAGTACTTC. Protein: CAISDQGYEQYF.

The V and J genes are TRBV30 and TRBJ2-7, with D possibly matching TRBD2 (6 bases). V was cut by 3 bases and J by 3 bases, with 9 bases left in between. The germline CDR1 and CDR2 sequences are GTSNPN and SVGIG (reference sequence). The CDR3 runs 12 residues. This chain's CDR3 is CAWRTGLYEQYF. In nucleotides, the CDR3 is TGTGCCTGGAGAACGGGACTCTACGAGCAGTACTTC.